The clone carrying this T cell receptor beta chain was counted between two and nine times. The target antigen is unknown. The data are from a study of T cell repertoires in cytomegalovirus infection. Study overall: In public TCR beta signatures, there were indications of both CMV infection and matching HLA type.

TCRdb re-called the reads through MiXCR, storing one row per CDR3 protein. This sample has 300,000 to 400,000 distinct CDR3 sequences, with 25% to 30% found just once. This sequence originates from a human donor in good health (CMV status not recorded). Some clones in this sample may be carry-over from other donors' samples. The specimen comprised cultured PBMCs, sampled from culture after CMV antigen stimulation.

In DNA, the CDR3 is TGTGCCAGCAGCTTGCAGGTCGGATACTACAATGAGCAGTTCTTC. Its translation: CASSLQVGYYNEQFF. The gene calls are TRBV5-5 and TRBJ2-1; no firm D call. The CDR3 runs to 15 residues. The V end was cut by 1 base, the J end by 3 bases, with 11 bases between. The germline gives CDR1 SGHKS, CDR2 YYEKEE (reference sequence).